These 31 T cell receptor beta chains came from one sample sequenced in a study of shared clonotypes between healthy human individuals. Using immunoSEQ multiplex PCR, the repertoire was profiled, and TCRdb retains in-frame clones only, with some absent. Of a few hundred thousand clones listed, less than 80% were seen once; the top ten hold roughly 12%. Material for sequencing was PBMCs. These receptors all stem from a woman aged 35 to 49 in good health. Some clones in this sample may be carry-over from other donors' samples.

This rearrangement joins TRBV7-2 to TRBJ2-3; 8 bases match TRBD2. This CDR3 is built from 13 residues. In germline, CDR1 is SGHTA, CDR2 FQGNSA. Trimming cost V 5 bases and J 6 bases; bases outside gene matches: 4. CDR3 bases: TGTGCCAGCAGCCCTCAGCGGGGGGATACGCAGTATTTT. Its protein product is CASSPQRGDTQYF.

V usage is TRBV13 and J usage is TRBJ2-5; TRBD2 aligns across 13 bases. TRBJ2-7 explains the end of the DNA better; the J call may be wrong. Germline V CDR1 and CDR2: PRHDT, FYEKMQ (reference sequence). The CDR3 has 16 residues. The CDR3 bases are TGTGCCAGCAGCGCCAGGGGACTAGCGGGATATTACGAGCAGTACTTC. Protein product: CASSARGLAGYYEQYF.

The rearrangement uses TRBV28 and TRBJ2-1; a weak D match, TRBD2 (6 bases). V lost 5 bases and J lost 9, with 20 bases in between. The CDR3 contains 15 residues. Germline values: CDR1 MDHEN, CDR2 SYDVKM. The CDR3 sequence: CASSKQRVSWGEQFF. CDR3 in DNA: TGTGCCAGCAGTAAACAGCGGGTGAGCTGGGGTGAGCAGTTCTTC.

This clone was seen only a few times. V and J are TRBV7-9 and TRBJ2-3; 8 bases agree with TRBD2. After removal of 7 bases from V and 1 base from J, the junction contained 13 bases not matched to a gene. The germline CDR1 and CDR2 sequences are SEHNR and FQNEAQ (reference sequence). CDR3 length: 17 residues. DNA of the CDR3: TGTGCCAGCAAACTCCGAGCGGGAGAGTACGGCACAGATACGCAGTATTTT. Its protein is CASKLRAGEYGTDTQYF.

This clone appeared a single time. The chain carries TRBV6-6 and TRBJ1-4; D ambiguous. Germline loops: CDR1 MNHNY, CDR2 SVGAGI (reference sequence). CDR3 length equals 15 residues. Trimming shortened V by 5 bases and J by 0 bases, and 10 bases separated the two germline ends. In nucleotides, the CDR3 is TGTGCCAGCAGTCTATTCACCGCAACTAATGAAAAACTGTTTTTT. It yields the protein CASSLFTATNEKLFF.

The sample holds one count of this clone. The genes are TRBV6-5 and TRBJ1-5, with D unclear. Trimming pared 7 bases from V and 0 bases from J, leaving 7 bases between. This CDR3 spans 13 amino acids. The V gene's germline CDR1 is MNHEY and CDR2 SVGAGI. This CDR3 reads CASKRNSNQPQHF. Written as DNA, the CDR3 is TGTGCCAGCAAAAGGAATAGCAATCAGCCCCAGCATTTT.

This clone was seen many times. The sample holds other DNA sequences that translate to the same CDR3. The chain has TRBV7-9 and TRBJ1-1, with D possibly matching TRBD1 (6 bases). Germline-derived CDR1 and CDR2 are SEHNR and FQNEAQ (reference sequence). There are 13 residues in the CDR3. V lost 1 base and J lost 4, with 7 bases in between. The CDR3 sequence is CASSLEGGTEAFF. The CDR3 DNA reads TGTGCCAGCAGCTTAGAAGGGGGCACTGAAGCTTTCTTT.

The J gene is TRBJ2-7, the V gene TRBV12-5, with D perhaps given as TRBD1 or TRBD2 (5 bases each). V shed 8 bases and J shed 3 bases, with 14 bases lying between them. From germline, CDR1 is LGHNT and CDR2 FRNRAP. The CDR3 extends over 13 amino acids. CDR3: CASCRDLDYEQYF. DNA for the CDR3: TGTGCTAGTTGTAGGGACCTCGACTACGAGCAGTACTTC.

This CDR3 reads CASSVEISGTPSYNEQFF. The CDR3 DNA reads TGTGCCAGCAGCGTAGAGATTAGCGGGACCCCCTCCTACAATGAGCAGTTCTTC. V gene TRBV9 combines with J gene TRBJ2-1; 8 nucleotides agree with TRBD2. Looked up from germline, CDR1 is SGDLS and CDR2 is YYNGEE. There are 18 residues in the CDR3. V shed 0 bases and J 0 bases; nucleotides not matched to a gene: 8. Full variable domain (missing parts from reference TRBV9 and TRBJ2-1): DSGVTQTPKHLITATGQRVTLRCSPRSGDLSVYWYQQSLDQGLQFLIQYYNGEERAKGNILERFSAQQFPDLHSELNLSSLELGDSALYFCASSVEISGTPSYNEQFFGPGTRLTVL.

This clone was recorded only once. The rearrangement uses TRBV7-3 and TRBJ1-4; TRBD1 aligns across 7 bases. After removal of 1 base from V and 5 bases from J, the junction contained 7 bases not matched to a gene. CDR1 and CDR2 from the germline V gene are SGHTA and FQGTGA. The CDR3 contains 16 residues. CDR3 nucleotides: TGTGCCAGCAGCTTAAGCTCGGGACAGAAGAATGAAAAACTGTTTTTT. It translates to CASSLSSGQKNEKLFF.

The chain is built from TRBV7-2 and TRBJ2-7; perhaps TRBD2 as D (5 bases). There are 14 residues in the CDR3. V lost 5 bases to trimming and J lost 0 bases, with 11 bases between them. The germline V gene has CDR1 SGHTA and CDR2 FQGNSA. CDR3 loop: CASSPFGSSYEQYF. The CDR3 DNA is TGTGCCAGCAGCCCCTTTGGGAGCTCCTACGAGCAGTACTTC.

This clone was counted a few times. The rearrangement links TRBV7-3 to TRBJ2-3; 8 positions match TRBD1. Trimming at V came to 5 bases and at J to 5 bases, leaving 9 bases not matched to a gene. Looked up from germline, CDR1 is SGHTA and CDR2 is FQGTGA. The CDR3 loop spans 15 amino acids. The CDR3: CASSPGQGRGDTQYF. In nucleotides, the CDR3 is TGTGCCAGCAGCCCCGGACAGGGCCGGGGAGATACGCAGTATTTT. The complete variable domain, with remaining parts taken from reference TRBV7-3 and TRBJ2-3, reads GAGVSQTPSNKVTEKGKYVELRCDPISGHTALYWYRQSLGQGPEFLIYFQGTGAADDSGLPNDRFFAVRPEGSVSTLKIQRTERGDSAVYLCASSPGQGRGDTQYFGPGTRLTVL.

The chain carries TRBV6-5 and TRBJ2-3; D is unresolved. The V gene's germline CDR1 is MNHEY and CDR2 SVGAGI. The germline V and J ends were trimmed by 6 bases and 1 base, with 8 bases remaining between them. The CDR3 has 13 residues. The CDR3 sequence: CASSPPGTDTQYF. In DNA, the CDR3 is TGTGCCAGCAGCCCCCCGGGCACAGATACGCAGTATTTT.

The chain couples TRBV27 to TRBJ1-5; D remains ambiguous. V lost 3 bases to trimming and J lost 6 bases, with 12 bases between them. From germline, CDR1 is MNHEY and CDR2 SMNVEV (reference sequence). CDR3 size: 14 residues. Here the CDR3 DNA reads TGTGCCAGCAGTTTCTCCGATAGGGTTCAGCCCCAGCATTTT. Protein: CASSFSDRVQPQHF.

The chain employs TRBV27 and TRBJ1-1; possible D gene TRBD1, 5 bases. This CDR3 region has 14 residues. The germline V gene has CDR1 MNHEY and CDR2 SMNVEV (reference sequence). With 3 bases removed from V and 8 bases from J, the gap between germline ends came to 16 bases. The CDR3 protein is CASSFRLLTGEAFF. The CDR3, as DNA: TGTGCCAGCAGTTTTCGTTTGCTTACAGGAGAAGCTTTCTTT.

In its sample, this clone was seen once. The chain carries TRBV28 and TRBJ2-3; D might be TRBD1 (6 bases). The CDR3 has 12 residues. The V and J ends lost 7 bases and 1 base respectively, with 6 bases between them. CDR1 MDHEN and CDR2 SYDVKM come from the germline V gene. CDR3 sequence reads: CASTGGTDTQYF. The CDR3 bases are TGTGCCAGCACAGGGGGCACAGATACGCAGTATTTT.

The V and J genes are TRBV5-4 and TRBJ1-2; D is unresolved. V was clipped by 1 base and J by 3 bases, with 10 bases between them. The CDR3 is 14 amino acids. Germline values: CDR1 SGHNT, CDR2 YYREEE (reference sequence). This chain's CDR3 is CASSLFVADYGYTF. The CDR3 region has the DNA TGTGCCAGCAGCTTGTTCGTGGCGGACTATGGCTACACCTTC. Looking up the rest from reference TRBV5-4 and TRBJ1-2 gives the full variable domain: ETGVTQSPTHLIKTRGQQVTLRCSSQSGHNTVSWYQQALGQGPQFIFQYYREEENGRGNFPPRFSGLQFPNYSSELNVNALELDDSALYLCASSLFVADYGYTFGSGTRLTVV.

This clone was observed a few times. The rearrangement uses TRBV7-9 and TRBJ1-5; TRBD1 matches at 9 bases. Trimming took 5 bases from V and 7 from J; bases not matched to a gene: 3. The CDR3 sequence is 13 residues long. Germline V gives CDR1 SEHNR, CDR2 FQNEAQ (reference sequence). The DNA for the CDR3 is TGTGCCAGCAGCGGGACAGGGAGGCAGCCCCAGCATTTT. This sequence encodes CASSGTGRQPQHF.

This clone has only a few counts. CDR3 region: CASSQYAGTSSYEQYF. The CDR3 DNA sequence: TGCGCCAGCAGCCAATACGCCGGGACTAGTTCCTACGAGCAGTACTTC. The rearrangement links TRBV4-1 to TRBJ2-7; TRBD2 aligns across 8 bases. Germline trimming cut 2 bases from V and 1 base from J; bases unmatched to any gene: 7. CDR3 length equals 16 residues. The germline gives CDR1 MGHRA, CDR2 YSYEKL.

About this clone: Distinct nucleotide sequences in the sample also encode this CDR3. V is TRBV7-2 and J is TRBJ2-7, with a possible D match to TRBD2 (5 bases). This CDR3 is built from 13 residues. The germline V and J ends were trimmed by 1 base and 2 bases, with 6 bases remaining between them. Per germline, CDR1 SGHTA and CDR2 FQGNSA. CDR3 sequence: CASSLVRAYEQYF. The CDR3, as DNA: TGTGCCAGCAGCTTAGTGCGGGCCTACGAGCAGTACTTC. Full variable domain (remainder filled in from reference TRBV7-2 and TRBJ2-7): GAGVSQSPSNKVTEKGKDVELRCDPISGHTALYWYRQSLGQGLEFLIYFQGNSAPDKSGLPSDRFSAERTGGSVSTLTIQRTQQEDSAVYLCASSLVRAYEQYFGPGTRLTVT.

J is TRBJ1-5 and V is TRBV6-1; perhaps TRBD1 as D (5 bases). The CDR3 has 11 amino acids. Trimming removed 8 bases from V and 5 bases from J, with 7 bases in between. CDR1 and CDR2 (germline): MNHNS, SASEGT. The CDR3 region is CASGAHQPQHF. The CDR3 region has the DNA TGTGCCAGCGGGGCTCATCAGCCCCAGCATTTT.

The CDR3 bases are TGTGCCAGCAGCCCAAGGCGGGAGGGCTCCTACGAGCAGTACTTC. Its translation is CASSPRREGSYEQYF. The chain links TRBV7-2 to TRBJ2-7; 9 positions match TRBD2. This CDR3 region has 15 residues. Trimming removed 5 bases from V and 0 bases from J; junction bases left unmatched: 5. Per germline, CDR1 SGHTA and CDR2 FQGNSA.

This clone was picked up a small number of times. The rearrangement joins TRBV6-5 to TRBJ2-5; 11 positions match TRBD1. The J call may be faulty, since TRBJ2-7 better matches the DNA end. The germline gives CDR1 MNHEY, CDR2 SVGAGI. This CDR3 region has 15 residues. The CDR3 here is CASTTMPDRGLEQYF. For the CDR3, the DNA is TGTGCCAGCACCACTATGCCGGACAGGGGGCTCGAGCAGTACTTC.

The rearrangement uses TRBV4-1 and TRBJ2-5; no definite D call. Trimming pared 1 base from V and 1 base from J, leaving 10 bases between. Germline V gene data show CDR1 as MGHRA and CDR2 as YSYEKL. This CDR3 contains 15 residues. This CDR3 is CASSQGVRTQETQYF. Here the CDR3 DNA reads TGCGCCAGCAGCCAAGGTGTCAGAACCCAAGAGACCCAGTACTTC.

The chain uses TRBV5-4 and TRBJ2-7; 7 nucleotides align to TRBD1. This CDR3 is built from 14 residues. Trimming took 3 bases from V and 0 from J; bases not matched to a gene: 3. Germline V gene lookup returns CDR1 SGHNT and CDR2 YYREEE (reference sequence). The CDR3 nucleotides read TGTGCCAGCAGCTATCAGGGGGTCTCCTACGAGCAGTACTTC. Amino acid sequence: CASSYQGVSYEQYF.

The rearrangement uses TRBV18 and TRBJ1-4; no clear D gene. Germline V gene data show CDR1 as KGHSH and CDR2 as LQKENI. Trimming took 1 base from V and 0 from J, leaving 9 bases between them. The CDR3 length is 16 residues. The CDR3 DNA reads as TGTGCCAGCTCACCACGCCAGGCTGCAACTAATGAAAAACTGTTTTTT. Translating gives CASSPRQAATNEKLFF.

As to this clone: The same CDR3 can be traced to other DNA sequences in this sample. The chain has TRBV5-1 and TRBJ1-5; D might be TRBD1 (5 bases). CDR3 length equals 14 residues. Trimming removed 0 bases from V and 2 bases from J, with 6 bases in between. The germline gives CDR1 SGHRS, CDR2 YFSETQ. The CDR3 DNA reads TGCGCCAGCAGCTTGGAAGGGGGCAATCAGCCCCAGCATTTT. Translation: CASSLEGGNQPQHF. Full variable domain (outside the CDR3, taken from reference TRBV5-1 and TRBJ1-5): KAGVTQTPRYLIKTRGQQVTLSCSPISGHRSVSWYQQTPGQGLQFLFEYFSETQRNKGNFPGRFSGRQFSNSRSEMNVSTLELGDSALYLCASSLEGGNQPQHFGDGTRLSIL.

This sequence joins TRBV18 and TRBJ2-7; 8 bases map to TRBD1. The CDR3 is 16 amino acids. J gave up 3 bases and V 3 bases, and 10 bases lay outside the gene matches. Germline lookup yields CDR1 KGHSH and CDR2 LQKENI. Written as DNA, the CDR3 is TGTGCCAGCTCACCCATAATAGGACAGGGTCTCTACGAGCAGTACTTC. Residues: CASSPIIGQGLYEQYF.

The chain has TRBV18 and TRBJ1-1; D unresolved. The V and J ends lost 3 bases and 3 bases respectively, with 14 bases between them. The CDR3 loop spans 15 amino acids. From germline, CDR1 is KGHSH and CDR2 LQKENI. The CDR3 is CASSPPLGYYTEAFF. The CDR3 bases are TGTGCCAGCTCACCTCCATTGGGGTACTACACTGAAGCTTTCTTT.

This chain connects TRBV28 to TRBJ1-4; a weak D match, TRBD1 (5 bases). Germline CDR1 reads MDHEN; CDR2 reads SYDVKM. Trimming took 5 bases from V and 4 from J, leaving 11 bases between them. The CDR3 length is 14 residues. Here the CDR3 DNA reads TGTGCCAGCAGTCTGCGGGGCCTTAATGAAAAACTGTTTTTT. Protein product: CASSLRGLNEKLFF.

The chain joins TRBV2 to TRBJ2-4; D not certain. This CDR3 comprises 14 residues. Trimming left V 1 base short and J 7 bases short, with 11 bases between. The germline V gene has CDR1 SNHLY and CDR2 FYNNEI. CDR3 protein: CASSEVPTSNIQYF. CDR3 bases: TGTGCCAGCAGTGAAGTCCCAACATCGAACATTCAGTACTTC.